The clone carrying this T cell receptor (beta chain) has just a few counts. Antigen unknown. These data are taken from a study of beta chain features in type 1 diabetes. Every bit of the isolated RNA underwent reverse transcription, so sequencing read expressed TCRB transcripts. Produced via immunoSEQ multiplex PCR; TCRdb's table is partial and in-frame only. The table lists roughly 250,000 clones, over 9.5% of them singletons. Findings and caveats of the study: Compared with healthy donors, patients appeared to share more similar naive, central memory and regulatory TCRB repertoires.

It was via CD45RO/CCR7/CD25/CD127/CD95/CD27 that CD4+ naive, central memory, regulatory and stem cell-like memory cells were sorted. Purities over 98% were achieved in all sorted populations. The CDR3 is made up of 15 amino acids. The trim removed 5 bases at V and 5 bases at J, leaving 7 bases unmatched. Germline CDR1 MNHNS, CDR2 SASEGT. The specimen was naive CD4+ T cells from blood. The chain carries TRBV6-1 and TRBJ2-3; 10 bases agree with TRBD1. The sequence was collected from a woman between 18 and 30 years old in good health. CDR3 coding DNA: TGTGCCAGCAGTAACCCGGGGACAGGGGTAGATACGCAGTATTTT. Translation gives CASSNPGTGVDTQYF.